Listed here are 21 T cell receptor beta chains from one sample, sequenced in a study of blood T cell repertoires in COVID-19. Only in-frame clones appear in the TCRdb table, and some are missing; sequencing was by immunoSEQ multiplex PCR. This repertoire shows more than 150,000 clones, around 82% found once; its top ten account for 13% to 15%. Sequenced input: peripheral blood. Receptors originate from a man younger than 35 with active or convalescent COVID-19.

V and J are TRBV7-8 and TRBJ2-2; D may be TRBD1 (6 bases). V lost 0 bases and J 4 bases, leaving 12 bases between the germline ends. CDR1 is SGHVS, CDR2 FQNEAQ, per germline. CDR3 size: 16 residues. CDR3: CASSLARGRFTGELFF. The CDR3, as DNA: TGTGCCAGCAGCTTAGCGAGGGGGAGATTCACCGGGGAGCTGTTTTTT.

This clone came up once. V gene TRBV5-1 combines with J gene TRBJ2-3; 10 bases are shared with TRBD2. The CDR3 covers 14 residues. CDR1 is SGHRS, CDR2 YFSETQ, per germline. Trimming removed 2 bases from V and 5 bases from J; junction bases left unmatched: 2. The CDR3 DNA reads TGCGCCAGCAGCTTAGCGGGAGGGGGAGATACGCAGTATTTT. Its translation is CASSLAGGGDTQYF.

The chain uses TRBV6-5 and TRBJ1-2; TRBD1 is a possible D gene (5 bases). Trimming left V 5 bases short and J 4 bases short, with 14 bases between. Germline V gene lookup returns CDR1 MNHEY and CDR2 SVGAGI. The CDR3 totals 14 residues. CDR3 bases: TGTGCCAGCAGTCTAGGGGTGGCTGGCTATGGCTACACCTTC. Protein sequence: CASSLGVAGYGYTF.

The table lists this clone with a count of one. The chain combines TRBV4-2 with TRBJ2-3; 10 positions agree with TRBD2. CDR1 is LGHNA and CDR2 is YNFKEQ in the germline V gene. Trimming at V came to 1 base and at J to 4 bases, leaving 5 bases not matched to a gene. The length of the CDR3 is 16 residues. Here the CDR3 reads CASSQGSGGVPDTQYF. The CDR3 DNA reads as TGTGCCAGCAGCCAAGGAAGCGGGGGGGTCCCAGATACGCAGTATTTT.

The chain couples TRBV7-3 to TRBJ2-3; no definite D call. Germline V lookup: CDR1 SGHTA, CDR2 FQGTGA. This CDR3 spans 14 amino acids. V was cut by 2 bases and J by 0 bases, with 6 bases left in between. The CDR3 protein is CASSLSKSTDTQYF. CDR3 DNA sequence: TGTGCCAGCAGCTTATCAAAAAGCACAGATACGCAGTATTTT.

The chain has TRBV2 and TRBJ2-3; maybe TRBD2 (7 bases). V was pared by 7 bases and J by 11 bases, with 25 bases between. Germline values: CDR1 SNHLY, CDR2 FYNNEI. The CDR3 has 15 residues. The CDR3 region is CASTIWGGQAQEQYF. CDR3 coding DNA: TGTGCCAGCACGATTTGGGGGGGCCAGGCCCAGGAGCAGTATTTT.

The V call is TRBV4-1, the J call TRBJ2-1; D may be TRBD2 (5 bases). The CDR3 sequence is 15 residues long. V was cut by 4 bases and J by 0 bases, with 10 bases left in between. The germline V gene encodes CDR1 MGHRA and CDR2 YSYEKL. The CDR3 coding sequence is TGCGCCAGCAGCCCCACGGGAAACTCCTACAATGAGCAGTTCTTC. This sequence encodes CASSPTGNSYNEQFF.

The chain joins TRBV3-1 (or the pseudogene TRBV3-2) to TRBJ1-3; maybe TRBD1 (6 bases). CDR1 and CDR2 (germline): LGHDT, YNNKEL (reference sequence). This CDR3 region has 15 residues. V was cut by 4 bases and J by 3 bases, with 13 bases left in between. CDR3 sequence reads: CASSPIRDIGNTIYF. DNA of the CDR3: TGTGCCAGCAGCCCGATCCGGGACATTGGAAACACCATATATTTT.

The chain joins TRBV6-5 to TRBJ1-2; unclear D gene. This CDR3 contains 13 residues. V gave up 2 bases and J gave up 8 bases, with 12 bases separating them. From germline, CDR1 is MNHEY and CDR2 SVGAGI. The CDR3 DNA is TGTGCCAGCAGTTACGACAAGACAAGGGGCTACACCTTC. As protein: CASSYDKTRGYTF.

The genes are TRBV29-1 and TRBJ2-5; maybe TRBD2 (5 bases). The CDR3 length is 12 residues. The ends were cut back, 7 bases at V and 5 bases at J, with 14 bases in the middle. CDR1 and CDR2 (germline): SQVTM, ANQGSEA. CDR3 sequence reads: CSATIPGETQYF. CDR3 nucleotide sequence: TGCAGCGCCACCATCCCGGGGGAGACCCAGTACTTC.

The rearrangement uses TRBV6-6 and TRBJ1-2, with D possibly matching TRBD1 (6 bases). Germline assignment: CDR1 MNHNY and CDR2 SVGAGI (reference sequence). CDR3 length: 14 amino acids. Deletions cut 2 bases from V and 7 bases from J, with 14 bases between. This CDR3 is CASSYGGSGLGYTF. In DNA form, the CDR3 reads TGTGCCAGCAGTTACGGGGGCAGCGGACTTGGCTACACCTTC.

The DNA of the CDR3 is TGTGCCAGCTCACCCGACACCCTTAGCAATCAGCCCCAGCATTTT. Amino acid sequence: CASSPDTLSNQPQHF. This chain uses TRBV18 with TRBJ1-5; D is undetermined. V lost 3 bases and J 0 bases, leaving 9 bases between the germline ends. The germline V gene has CDR1 KGHSH and CDR2 LQKENI. The CDR3 is made up of 15 amino acids.

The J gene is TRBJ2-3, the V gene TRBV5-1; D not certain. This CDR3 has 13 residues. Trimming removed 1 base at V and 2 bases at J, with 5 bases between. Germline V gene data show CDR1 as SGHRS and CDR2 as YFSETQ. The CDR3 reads CASSLPITDTQYF. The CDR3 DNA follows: TGCGCCAGCAGCTTGCCTATCACAGATACGCAGTATTTT.

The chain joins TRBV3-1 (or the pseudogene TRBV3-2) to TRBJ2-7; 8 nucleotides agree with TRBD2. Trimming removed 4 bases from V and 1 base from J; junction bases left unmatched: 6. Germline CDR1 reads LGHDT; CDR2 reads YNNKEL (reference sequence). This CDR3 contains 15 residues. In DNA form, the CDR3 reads TGTGCCAGCAGCCCCGGACTAGCATCATCCTACGAGCAGTACTTC. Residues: CASSPGLASSYEQYF.

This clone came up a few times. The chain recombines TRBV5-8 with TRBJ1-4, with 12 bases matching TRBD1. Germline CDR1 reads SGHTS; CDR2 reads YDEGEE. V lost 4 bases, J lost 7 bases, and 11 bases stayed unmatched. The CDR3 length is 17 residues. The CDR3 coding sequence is TGTGCCAGCAGCCCCCGGGACAGGGGGCGAAATTTTGAAAAACTGTTTTTT. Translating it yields CASSPRDRGRNFEKLFF.

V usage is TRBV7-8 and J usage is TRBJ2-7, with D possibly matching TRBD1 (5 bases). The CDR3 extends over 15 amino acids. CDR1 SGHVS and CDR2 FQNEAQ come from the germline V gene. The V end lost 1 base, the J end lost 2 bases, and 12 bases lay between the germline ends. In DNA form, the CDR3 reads TGTGCCAGCAGCTTAGGGGCACAGGAGACCTACGAGCAGTACTTC. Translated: CASSLGAQETYEQYF.

CDR3 DNA sequence: TGTGCCAGTAGTATCTCCGGGACTGGAAACACCATATATTTT. This codes for CASSISGTGNTIYF. This chain uses TRBV19 with TRBJ1-3; D gene ambiguous. CDR3 length: 14 residues. Germline assignment: CDR1 LNHDA and CDR2 SQIVND (reference sequence). Trimming left V 3 bases short and J 2 bases short, with 8 bases between.

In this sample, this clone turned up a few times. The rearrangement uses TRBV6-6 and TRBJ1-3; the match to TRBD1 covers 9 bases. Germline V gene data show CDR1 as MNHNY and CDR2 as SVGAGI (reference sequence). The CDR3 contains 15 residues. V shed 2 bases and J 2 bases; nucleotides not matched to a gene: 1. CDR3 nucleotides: TGTGCCAGCAGTTACGGGACAGGGACTGGAAACACCATATATTTT. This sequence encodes CASSYGTGTGNTIYF.

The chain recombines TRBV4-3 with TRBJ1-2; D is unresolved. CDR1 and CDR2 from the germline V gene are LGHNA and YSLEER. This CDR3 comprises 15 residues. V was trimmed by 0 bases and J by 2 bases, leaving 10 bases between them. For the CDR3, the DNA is TGCGCCAGCAGCCAAGAATACGGGATCAACTATGGCTACACCTTC. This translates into CASSQEYGINYGYTF.

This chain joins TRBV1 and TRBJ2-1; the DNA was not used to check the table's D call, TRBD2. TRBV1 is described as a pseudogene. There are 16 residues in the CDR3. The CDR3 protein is CTSSQAPRFTYNEQFF. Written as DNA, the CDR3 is TGCACCAGCAGCCAAGCCCCGCGGTTTACATACAATGAGCAGTTCTTC.

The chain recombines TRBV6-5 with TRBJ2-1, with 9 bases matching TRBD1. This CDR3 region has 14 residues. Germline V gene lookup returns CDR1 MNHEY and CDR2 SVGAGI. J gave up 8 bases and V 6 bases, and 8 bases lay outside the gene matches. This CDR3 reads CASRTGTGSHEQFF. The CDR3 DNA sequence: TGTGCCAGCAGAACCGGGACAGGGAGCCATGAGCAGTTCTTC.